This T cell receptor beta chain was observed in a study of CD8 T cells in ankylosing spondylitis. Study results and caveats: About 8 highly homologous variants made up a TCR beta motif, and this motif appeared characteristic of ankylosing spondylitis blood.

This clonotype was detected only a few times. Its cognate antigen is unknown. The CDR3 is 15 amino acids. V was cut by 2 bases and J by 2 bases, with 12 bases left in between. CDR1 is LGHDT and CDR2 is YNNKEL in the germline V gene (reference sequence). A quantitative 5'-RACE method, one with molecular barcodes, was used to make TCR beta libraries. TCRdb called the 5' RACE reads again in MiXCR, with one record for every CDR3 protein. The sample contains hundreds of thousands of distinct CDR3 sequences, roughly 12% of which appear only once. The chain couples TRBV3-1 to TRBJ2-5, with a possible D match to TRBD2 (6 bases). The sample was blood, either unsorted or a sorted T cell fraction (not recorded which). The sequence was obtained from a male donor with ankylosing spondylitis. The CDR3 here is CASSQIPSGQETQYF. As DNA, the CDR3 is TGTGCCAGCAGCCAAATACCCAGCGGGCAAGAGACCCAGTACTTC.